This entry features one T cell receptor (beta chain) sequence. The data were taken from a study of blood T cell repertoires in COVID-19. Study as a whole: Spain, Italy and the United States supplied samples that represented acute and convalescent COVID-19.

Sequencing was performed with immunoSEQ multiplex PCR; in TCRdb, only in-frame clones are kept and a portion is missing. The sample yields 200,000 to 250,000 clones, 70% to 90% seen once. Study members were between roughly 18 and 89 years old and lived in 20 to 30 US regions. The receptor's source is a man aged 40-55 years who had recovered from COVID-19. Sequencing used PBMCs or T cells enriched from blood (not recorded which).

This CDR3 reads CASWEAHMNTEAFF. CDR3 in DNA: TGTGCCAGCTGGGAAGCACATATGAACACTGAAGCTTTCTTT. V is TRBV6-1 and J is TRBJ1-1; no definite D call. The germline V gene encodes CDR1 MNHNS and CDR2 SASEGT. V lost 8 bases to trimming and J lost 0 bases, with 13 bases between them. The CDR3 has 14 amino acids.